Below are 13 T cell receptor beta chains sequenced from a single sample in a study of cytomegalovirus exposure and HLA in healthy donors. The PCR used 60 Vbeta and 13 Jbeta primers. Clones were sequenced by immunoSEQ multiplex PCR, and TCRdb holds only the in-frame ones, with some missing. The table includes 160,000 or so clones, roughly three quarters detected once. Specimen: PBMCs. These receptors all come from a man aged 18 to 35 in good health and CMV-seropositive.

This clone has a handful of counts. The CDR3 loop is CARETSGGRSYEQYV. The CDR3 DNA follows: TGCGCCAGGGAGACTAGCGGGGGGCGATCCTACGAGCAGTACGTC. The chain links TRBV5-1 to TRBJ2-7; the match to TRBD2 covers 13 bases. The CDR3 sequence is 15 residues long. CDR1 and CDR2 (germline): SGHRS, YFSETQ. The V segment lost 8 bases and the J segment 1 base; nucleotides outside the gene matches: 6.

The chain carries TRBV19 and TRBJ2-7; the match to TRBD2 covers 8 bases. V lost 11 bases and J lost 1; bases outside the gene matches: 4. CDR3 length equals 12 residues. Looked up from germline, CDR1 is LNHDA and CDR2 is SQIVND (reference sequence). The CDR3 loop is CARTSCSYEQYV. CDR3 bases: TGTGCCCGGACTAGCTGTTCCTACGAGCAGTACGTC.

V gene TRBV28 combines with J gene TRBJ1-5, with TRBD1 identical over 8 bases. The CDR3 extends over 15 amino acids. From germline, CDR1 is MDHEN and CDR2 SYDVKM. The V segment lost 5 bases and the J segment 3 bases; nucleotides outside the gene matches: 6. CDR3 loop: CASSAGTGYNQPQHF. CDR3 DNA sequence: TGTGCCAGCAGTGCCGGGACAGGTTACAATCAGCCCCAGCATTTT. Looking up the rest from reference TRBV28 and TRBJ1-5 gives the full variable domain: DVKVTQSSRYLVKRTGEKVFLECVQDMDHENMFWYRQDPGLGLRLIYFSYDVKMKEKGDIPEGYSVSREKKERFSLILESASTNQTSMYLCASSAGTGYNQPQHFGDGTRLSIL.

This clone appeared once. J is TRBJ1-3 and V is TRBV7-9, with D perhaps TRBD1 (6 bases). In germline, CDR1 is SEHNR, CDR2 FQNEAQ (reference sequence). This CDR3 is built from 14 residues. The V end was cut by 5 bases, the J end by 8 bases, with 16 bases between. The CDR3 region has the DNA TGTGCCAGCAGCGCATCCTCAGGGGCAGACACCATATATTTT. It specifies CASSASSGADTIYF.

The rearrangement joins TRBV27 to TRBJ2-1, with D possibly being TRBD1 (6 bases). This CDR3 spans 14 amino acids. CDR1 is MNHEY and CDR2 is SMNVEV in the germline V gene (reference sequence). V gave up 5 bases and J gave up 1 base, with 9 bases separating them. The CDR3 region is CASSAGDSYNEQFF. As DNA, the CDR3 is TGTGCCAGCAGTGCAGGGGATTCCTACAATGAGCAGTTCTTC.

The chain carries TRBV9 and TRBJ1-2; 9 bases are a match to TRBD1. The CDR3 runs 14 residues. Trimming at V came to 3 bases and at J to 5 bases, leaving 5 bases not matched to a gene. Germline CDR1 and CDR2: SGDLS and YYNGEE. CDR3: CASSAGQGWYGYTF. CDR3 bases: TGTGCCAGCAGCGCAGGACAGGGGTGGTATGGCTACACCTTC.

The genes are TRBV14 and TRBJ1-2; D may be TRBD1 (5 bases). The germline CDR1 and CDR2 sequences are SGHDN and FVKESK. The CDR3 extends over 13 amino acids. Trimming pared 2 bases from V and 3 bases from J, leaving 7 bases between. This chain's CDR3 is CASSQQGYYGYTF. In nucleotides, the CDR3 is TGTGCCAGCAGCCAACAGGGCTACTATGGCTACACCTTC.

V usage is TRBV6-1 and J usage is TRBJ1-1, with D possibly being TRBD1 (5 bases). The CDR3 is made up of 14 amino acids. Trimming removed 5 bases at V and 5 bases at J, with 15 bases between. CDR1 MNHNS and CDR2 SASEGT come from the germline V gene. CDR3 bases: TGTGCCAGCAGTCCCCTCCGGGGGAGGACTGAAGCTTTCTTT. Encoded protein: CASSPLRGRTEAFF.

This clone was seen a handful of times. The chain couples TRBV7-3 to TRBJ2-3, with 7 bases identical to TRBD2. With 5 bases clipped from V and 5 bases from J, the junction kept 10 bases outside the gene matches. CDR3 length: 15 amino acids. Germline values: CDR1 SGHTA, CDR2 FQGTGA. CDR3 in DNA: TGTGCCAGCAGCCCCCCTGGCGGGGGTCGAGATACGCAGTATTTT. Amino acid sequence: CASSPPGGGRDTQYF.

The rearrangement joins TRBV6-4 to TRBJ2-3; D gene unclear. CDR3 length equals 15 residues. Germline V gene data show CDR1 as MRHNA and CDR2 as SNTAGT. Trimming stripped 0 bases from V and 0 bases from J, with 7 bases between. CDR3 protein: CASSDSSSSTDTQYF. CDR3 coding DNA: TGTGCCAGCAGTGACTCTTCTTCTAGCACAGATACGCAGTATTTT.

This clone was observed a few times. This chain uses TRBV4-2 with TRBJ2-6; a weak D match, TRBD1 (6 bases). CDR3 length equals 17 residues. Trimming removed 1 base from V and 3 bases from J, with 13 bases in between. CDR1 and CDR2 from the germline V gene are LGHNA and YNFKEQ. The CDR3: CASSQVQGSSGANVLTF. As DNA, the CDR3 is TGTGCCAGCAGCCAAGTACAGGGCTCGAGTGGGGCCAACGTCCTGACTTTC.

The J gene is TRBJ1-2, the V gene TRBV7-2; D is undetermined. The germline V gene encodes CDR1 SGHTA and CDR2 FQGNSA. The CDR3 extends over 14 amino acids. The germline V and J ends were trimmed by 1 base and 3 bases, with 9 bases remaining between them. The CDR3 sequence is CASSLVWQDYGYTF. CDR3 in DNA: TGTGCCAGCAGCTTAGTATGGCAGGACTATGGCTACACCTTC.

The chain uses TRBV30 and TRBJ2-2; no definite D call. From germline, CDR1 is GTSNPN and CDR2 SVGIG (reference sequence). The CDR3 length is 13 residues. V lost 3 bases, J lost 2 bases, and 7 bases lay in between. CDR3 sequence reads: CAWRLGNTGELFF. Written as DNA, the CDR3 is TGTGCCTGGAGGCTAGGTAACACCGGGGAGCTGTTTTTT. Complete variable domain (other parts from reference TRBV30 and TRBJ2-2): SQTIHQWPATLVQPVGSPLSLECTVEGTSNPNLYWYRQAAGRGLQLLFYSVGIGQISSEVPQNLSASRPQDRQFILSSKKLLLSDSGFYLCAWRLGNTGELFFGEGSRLTVL.